Below, 4 T cell receptor beta chains from the same sample are listed, as sequenced in a study of cytomegalovirus exposure and HLA in healthy donors. Use of 60 Vbeta and 13 Jbeta primers characterized the PCR. Assay used: immunoSEQ multiplex PCR; TCRdb lists only in-frame clones, some missing. The repertoire holds around 200,000 clones, around four fifths seen once, with roughly a tenth in the top ten. Sequenced sample: PBMCs. The receptors originated from a woman aged 50 to 65 in good health and CMV-seropositive.

The rearrangement uses TRBV19 and TRBJ2-3; D is undetermined. Per the germline V gene, CDR1 is LNHDA and CDR2 is SQIVND (reference sequence). The CDR3 totals 15 residues. V was shortened by 3 bases and J by 0 bases, with 10 bases between the two germline ends. The CDR3 here is CASSIGTASTDTQYF. In DNA, the CDR3 is TGTGCCAGTAGTATCGGTACAGCTAGCACAGATACGCAGTATTTT.

This clone was found once. V is TRBV7-2 and J is TRBJ1-2, with TRBD1 as a possible D gene (6 bases). V lost 3 bases to trimming and J lost 0 bases, with 11 bases between them. The CDR3 totals 15 residues. Per germline, CDR1 SGHTA and CDR2 FQGNSA. The CDR3 sequence is CASSLGAWPNYGYTF. Written as DNA, the CDR3 is TGTGCCAGCAGCTTGGGGGCTTGGCCTAACTATGGCTACACCTTC.

About this clone: Relative to the germline gene, one junction end is altered; a read error may explain this. The chain joins TRBV6-1 to TRBJ2-1; 8 bases map to TRBD2. CDR1 and CDR2 from the germline V gene are MNHNS and SASEGT. This CDR3 has 17 amino acids. The CDR3: CASSKAPASGGSNEQFF. In nucleotides, the CDR3 is TGTGCCAGCAGTAAAGCCCCGGCGAGCGGGGGTAGTAATGAGCAGTTCTTC.

This clone was observed a handful of times. The J gene is TRBJ1-1, the V gene TRBV6-5, with a weak D call TRBD1 (5 bases). Germline assignment: CDR1 MNHEY and CDR2 SVGAGI. The CDR3 has 14 amino acids. Trimming took off 0 bases at V and 4 bases at J, with 9 bases between the two ends. Here the CDR3 DNA reads TGTGCCAGCAGTTACTCGGGAGGGACCACTGAAGCTTTCTTT. Translated: CASSYSGGTTEAFF.